Following are 16 T cell receptor beta chains from one sample sequenced in a study of graft-versus-host responses after intestinal transplantation. This table comes from immunoSEQ multiplex PCR, and its TCRdb copy is limited to in-frame clones, with some not included. The sample shows 45,000 to 55,000 clones, about 90% of them seen only once. The sequencing used PBMCs, collected 650 to 670 days after intestinal transplant. These receptor sequences come from a human patient who received an intestinal transplant, so some T cells may come from the graft donor.

This chain joins TRBV6-5 and TRBJ1-5, with D uncertain. This CDR3 comprises 15 residues. The germline V and J ends were trimmed by 0 bases and 9 bases, with 15 bases remaining between them. Per the germline V gene, CDR1 is MNHEY and CDR2 is SVGAGI. CDR3 amino acids: CASSYSKLQVRPQHF. CDR3 sequence (DNA): TGTGCCAGCAGTTACTCAAAGCTGCAGGTCCGGCCCCAGCATTTT.

This chain joins TRBV14 and TRBJ1-2, with 7 bases identical to TRBD1. The CDR3 extends over 13 amino acids. With V trimmed by 5 bases and J by 6 bases, 6 bases remained unmatched. CDR1 is SGHDN and CDR2 is FVKESK in the germline V gene. In DNA form, the CDR3 reads TGTGCCAGCAGCGAAACAGGGGTCGATGGCTACACCTTC. The encoded protein is CASSETGVDGYTF. Filled out from reference TRBV14 and TRBJ1-2, the complete variable domain reads EAGVTQFPSHSVIEKGQTVTLRCDPISGHDNLYWYRRVMGKEIKFLLHFVKESKQDESGMPNNRFLAERTGGTYSTLKVQPAELEDSGVYFCASSETGVDGYTFGSGTRLTVV.

This clone was counted a single time. The rearrangement joins TRBV19 to TRBJ1-3; weak D call: TRBD1 (6 bases). This CDR3 region has 19 residues. Germline V gene data show CDR1 as LNHDA and CDR2 as SQIVND (reference sequence). V gave up 0 bases and J gave up 5 bases, with 23 bases separating them. The CDR3 is CASSIEYKAGAGARNTIYF. CDR3 DNA: TGTGCCAGTAGTATAGAATATAAAGCTGGGGCAGGGGCCCGAAACACCATATATTTT.

The rearrangement links TRBV5-1 to TRBJ2-3, with D uncertain. Germline CDR1 reads SGHRS; CDR2 reads YFSETQ. The V and J ends lost 2 bases and 2 bases respectively, with 3 bases between them. The CDR3 covers 12 residues. The CDR3, as DNA: TGCGCCAGCAGCTTCCCCACAGATACGCAGTATTTT. This encodes CASSFPTDTQYF.

The rearrangement uses TRBV6-1 and TRBJ2-3; no clear D. Germline values: CDR1 MNHNS, CDR2 SASEGT. V lost 4 bases and J lost 2, with 16 bases in between. This CDR3 comprises 16 residues. The CDR3 protein is CASSGAGTLITDTQYF. CDR3 DNA: TGTGCCAGCAGTGGAGCAGGAACACTGATCACAGATACGCAGTATTTT.

V gene TRBV5-1 combines with J gene TRBJ1-3; D is uncertain. Germline values: CDR1 SGHRS, CDR2 YFSETQ. Trimming left V 5 bases short and J 0 bases short, with 15 bases between. This CDR3 has 16 residues. CDR3 nucleotide sequence: TGCGCCAGCAGTTCCCGGCCCGGAAGCTCTGGAAACACCATATATTTT. Amino acid sequence: CASSSRPGSSGNTIYF.

V usage is TRBV5-6 and J usage is TRBJ2-7; 7 bases agree with TRBD1. Per germline, CDR1 SGHDT and CDR2 YYEEEE. The V segment lost 1 base and the J segment 3 bases; nucleotides outside the gene matches: 4. The CDR3 covers 14 residues. The CDR3 bases are TGTGCCAGCAGCTTGTTACAGGGGAACTACGAGCAGTACTTC. Amino acid sequence: CASSLLQGNYEQYF.

J is TRBJ2-3 and V is TRBV7-6, with TRBD2 matching 10 bases. The V segment lost 5 bases and the J segment 7 bases; nucleotides outside the gene matches: 18. The CDR3 length is 18 residues. Looked up from germline, CDR1 is SGHVS and CDR2 is FNYEAQ. The CDR3 loop reads CASSKLQGGGTSVYTQYF. The CDR3 DNA follows: TGTGCCAGCAGCAAACTCCAAGGGGGGGGGACTAGCGTATATACGCAGTATTTT.

The rearrangement joins TRBV2 to TRBJ2-2; D possibly matches TRBD1 or TRBD2 (5 bases each). Germline V gene sequence: CDR1 SNHLY, CDR2 FYNNEI. This CDR3 has 14 residues. V was shortened by 8 bases and J by 3 bases, with 13 bases between the two germline ends. This CDR3 reads CASQTGADTGELFF. The CDR3 DNA sequence: TGTGCCAGCCAGACCGGGGCCGACACCGGGGAGCTGTTTTTT.

This rearrangement joins TRBV28 to TRBJ2-5, with unresolved D. The CDR3 has 14 residues. Looked up from germline, CDR1 is MDHEN and CDR2 is SYDVKM. Trimming shortened V by 4 bases and J by 4 bases, and 13 bases separated the two germline ends. The CDR3 loop is CASSWRLWGETQYF. CDR3 DNA: TGTGCCAGCAGTTGGCGGCTGTGGGGAGAGACCCAGTACTTC. The variable domain in full, completed from reference TRBV28 and TRBJ2-5, reads DVKVTQSSRYLVKRTGEKVFLECVQDMDHENMFWYRQDPGLGLRLIYFSYDVKMKEKGDIPEGYSVSREKKERFSLILESASTNQTSMYLCASSWRLWGETQYFGPGTRLLVL.

The V call is TRBV19, the J call TRBJ2-1; D tentatively fits TRBD1 or TRBD2 (5 bases each). The CDR3 has 13 amino acids. Germline values: CDR1 LNHDA, CDR2 SQIVND (reference sequence). Trimming took 3 bases from V and 7 from J, leaving 10 bases between them. This chain's CDR3 is CASSIGGDNEQFF. Written as DNA, the CDR3 is TGTGCCAGTAGTATTGGGGGTGATAATGAGCAGTTCTTC.

This chain joins TRBV5-1 and TRBJ2-5; D is possibly TRBD2 (7 bases). Trimming shortened V by 3 bases and J by 4 bases, and 31 bases separated the two germline ends. This CDR3 spans 20 amino acids. Germline loops: CDR1 SGHRS, CDR2 YFSETQ. The CDR3, as DNA: TGCGCCAGCAGCTATGGAGTCGCGGGGGCCGGACAGACCTGGGGAGAGACCCAGTACTTC. Amino acids: CASSYGVAGAGQTWGETQYF.

This clone was observed once. The J gene is TRBJ2-1, the V gene TRBV7-7; no reliable D call. The CDR3 runs 13 residues. Germline V gene sequence: CDR1 SSHAT, CDR2 FNYEAQ (reference sequence). Deletions cut 5 bases from V and 3 bases from J, with 8 bases between. For the CDR3, the DNA is TGTGCCAGCAGCAGTGGAGACTACAATGAGCAGTTCTTC. Its translation is CASSSGDYNEQFF. Supplemented by reference TRBV7-7 and TRBJ2-1, the full variable domain reads GAGVSQSPRYKVTKRGQDVTLRCDPISSHATLYWYQQALGQGPEFLTYFNYEAQPDKSGLPSDRFSAERPEGSISTLTIQRTEQRDSAMYRCASSSGDYNEQFFGPGTRLTVL.

The chain links TRBV11-2 to TRBJ1-2; weak D call: TRBD1 (6 bases). Looked up from germline, CDR1 is SGHAT and CDR2 is FQNNGV. This CDR3 contains 16 residues. V lost 5 bases to trimming and J lost 0 bases, with 16 bases between them. CDR3 loop: CASSPVSGVTNYGYTF. The CDR3 region has the DNA TGTGCCAGCAGCCCCGTTTCAGGGGTTACTAACTATGGCTACACCTTC.

The chain carries TRBV10-3 and TRBJ1-2, with D possibly being TRBD1 (6 bases). The germline V and J ends were trimmed by 7 bases and 4 bases, with 19 bases remaining between them. CDR3 length: 15 amino acids. In germline, CDR1 is ENHRY, CDR2 SYGVKD. CDR3 sequence reads: CAITHLPGGFYGYTF. The CDR3 DNA sequence: TGTGCCATCACCCACCTTCCGGGGGGCTTCTATGGCTACACCTTC.

The chain has TRBV14 and TRBJ1-1; tentative D call: TRBD1 (5 bases). V was trimmed by 4 bases and J by 2 bases, leaving 8 bases between them. Germline CDR1 reads SGHDN; CDR2 reads FVKESK. The CDR3 loop spans 13 amino acids. The CDR3 sequence: CASSRGRNTEAFF. Here the CDR3 DNA reads TGTGCCAGCAGCCGGGGCCGTAACACTGAAGCTTTCTTT. Filled out from reference TRBV14 and TRBJ1-1, the complete variable domain reads EAGVTQFPSHSVIEKGQTVTLRCDPISGHDNLYWYRRVMGKEIKFLLHFVKESKQDESGMPNNRFLAERTGGTYSTLKVQPAELEDSGVYFCASSRGRNTEAFFGQGTRLTVV.